This TCR beta chain was documented in a study of blood T cells in healthy people across ages (dated by TCRdb to between 2014 and 2017). General notes on the study: In model experiments, template switching captured roughly one uniquely barcoded TCR beta cDNA molecule for every two T cells. Using deep sequencing normalized with unique cDNA molecular identifiers, the study measured how TCR beta repertoire diversity changes with age. The donors were split into four age groups: young (average about 15 years), middle-aged (around 40), aged (roughly 60) and long-lived (over 75). To avoid experimental bias, donors of different ages were distributed randomly across sequencing lanes. Two additional independent replicas of 1 million unique cDNA reads from the same blood draw were analyzed for two donors (one aged 18 to 29 and one aged 80 or older).

Systemically healthy Caucasian individuals from Russia, some 38 in total and aged roughly 6 to 100 years, were included as donors. Roughly 10 milliliters of peripheral blood were collected from each donor into EDTA-treated Vacutainer tubes. Ficoll-Paque density-gradient centrifugation was used to isolate PBMCs, with at least 6.5 million per sample. Total RNA was extracted from PBMCs with Trizol reagent, with at least 5 micrograms obtained per sample. For every donor, flow cytometry on a PBMC aliquot measured the percentage of naive CD45RAhigh/CD27high T cells. The method was 5' RACE. The sequencer was an Illumina HiSeq 2500. A second about 7 to 12 cycle PCR used a sample-barcoded 5' primer and a J-beta primer mix. A template-switch 5' adaptor carrying 12 random nucleotides introduced a unique molecular identifier onto each TCR beta cDNA molecule. Each sample yielded at least 2.5 million CDR3-containing paired-end reads. The Mint cDNA synthesis kit, primed by a TRBC-specific oligonucleotide, was used to synthesize first-strand cDNA from all RNA. All cDNA was treated with uracil-DNA glycosylase and then went through a first 18-cycle PCR with the universal primers M1SS and BC2_uni_R. In the paper's pipeline: For normalization, 1 million high-quality reads, each with a distinct molecular identifier, were randomly selected from each sample. Instead of being binned into consensus sequences, reads that shared molecular identifiers were thrown out. MiTCR, run with a Q25 quality threshold and the strictest error-elimination algorithm, handled CDR3 identification, clonotype clustering and error correction. A nonparametric unseen species model with Euler transformation was used to estimate a lower bound on total TCR beta diversity. TCRdb handled the public reads itself, with Q25 trimming in fastp and clone calling in MiXCR, and kept productive beta chains. Entries are consolidated by CDR3 protein sequence, retaining the most common genes and DNA. For this entry, the V and J calls and clone size follow TCRdb and not the study's own pipeline. In this sample the table shows more than 550,000 distinct CDR3 sequences, 22% of which occur a single time. Roughly a fifth of the sample goes to the ten largest clones.

Its CDR3 holds 15 amino acids, cysteine through phenylalanine. The kept DNA is CDR3 alone, 45 bases in frame from the first base. From a lookup of the germline V gene, CDR1 and CDR2 are ENHRY and SYGVKD. What the authors observed across the whole study: The long-lived group showed more naive CD4+ T cells, fewer expanded clones and increased TCR diversity than the aged group, suggesting age selection. Since profiling was done on bulk unsorted PBMCs, naive and antigen-experienced compartments could not be conclusively compared. Observed TCR beta diversity per million T cells fell roughly linearly with age, and a significant reduction was already apparent by age around 44. A strong correlation was found between observed TCR beta diversity and the percentage of naive T cells measured by flow cytometry. Because the CMV infection status of the donors was unknown, age-related changes in expanded clonotypes may potentially have been confounded. Estimates of total diversity based on one million sequenced T cells were considered lower bounds and underestimates.

This clonotype was observed a handful of times. The antigen it binds to is not known. Per-nucleotide qualities are absent, and no much larger clonotype sits a single base away. The V gene is TRBV10-3 and the J gene is TRBJ2-5; a tentative D call is TRBD2 (5 bases match). The J call may be incorrect, as the DNA end agrees better with TRBJ2-7. Source material: blood. The clonotype was recovered from an older man in good health. CDR3 reads: CAIRRLGAALGEQYF. The sequenced DNA is TGTGCCATCAGGCGGCTTGGAGCGGCCTTGGGCGAGCAGTACTTC.